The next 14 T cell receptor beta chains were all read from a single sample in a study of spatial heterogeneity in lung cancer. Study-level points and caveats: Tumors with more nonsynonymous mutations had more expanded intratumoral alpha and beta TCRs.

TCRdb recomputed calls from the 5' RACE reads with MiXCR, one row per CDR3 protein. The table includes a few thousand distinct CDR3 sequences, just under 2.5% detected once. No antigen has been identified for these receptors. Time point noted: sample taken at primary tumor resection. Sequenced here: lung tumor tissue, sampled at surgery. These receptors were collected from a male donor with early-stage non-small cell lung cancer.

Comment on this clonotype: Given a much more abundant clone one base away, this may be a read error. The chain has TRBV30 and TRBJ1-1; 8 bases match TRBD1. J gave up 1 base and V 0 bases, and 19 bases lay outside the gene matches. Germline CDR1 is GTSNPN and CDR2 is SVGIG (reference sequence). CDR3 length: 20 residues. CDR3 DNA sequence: TGTGCCTGGAGTGTACGGGACCGTGGACAGGGCCCCCTCAGGAACACTGAAGCTTTCTTT. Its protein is CAWSVRDRGQGPLRNTEAFF.

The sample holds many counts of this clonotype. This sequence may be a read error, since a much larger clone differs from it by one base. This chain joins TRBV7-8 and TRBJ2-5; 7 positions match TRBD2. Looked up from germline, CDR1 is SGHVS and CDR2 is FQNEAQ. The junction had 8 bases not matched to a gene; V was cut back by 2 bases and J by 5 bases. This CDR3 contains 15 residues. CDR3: CASSLILARLETQYF. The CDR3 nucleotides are TGTGCCAGCAGCTTAATACTAGCGAGGTTGGAGACCCAGTACTTC. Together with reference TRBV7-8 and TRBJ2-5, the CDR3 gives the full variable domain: GAGVSQSPRYKVAKRGQDVALRCDPISGHVSLFWYQQALGQGPEFLTYFQNEAQLDKSGLPSDRFFAERPEGSVSTLKIQRTQQEDSAVYLCASSLILARLETQYFGPGTRLLVL.

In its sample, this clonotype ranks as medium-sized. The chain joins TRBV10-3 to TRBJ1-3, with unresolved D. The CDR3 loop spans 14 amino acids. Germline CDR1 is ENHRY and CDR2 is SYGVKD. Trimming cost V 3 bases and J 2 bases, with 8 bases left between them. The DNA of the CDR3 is TGTGCCATCAGTGATGAAGGTGCTGGAAACACCATATATTTT. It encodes CAISDEGAGNTIYF.

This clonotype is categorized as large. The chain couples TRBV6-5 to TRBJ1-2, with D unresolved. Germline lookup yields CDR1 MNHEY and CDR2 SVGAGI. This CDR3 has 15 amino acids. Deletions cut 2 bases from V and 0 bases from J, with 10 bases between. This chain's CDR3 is CASSYGEEANYGYTF. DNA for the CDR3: TGTGCCAGCAGTTACGGGGAGGAGGCTAACTATGGCTACACCTTC.

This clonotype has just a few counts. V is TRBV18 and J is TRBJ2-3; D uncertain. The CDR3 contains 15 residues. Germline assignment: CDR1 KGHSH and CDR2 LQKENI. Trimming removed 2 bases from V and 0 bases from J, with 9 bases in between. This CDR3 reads CASSPGSDSTDTQYF. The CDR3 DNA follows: TGTGCCAGCTCACCAGGGTCAGACAGCACAGATACGCAGTATTTT.

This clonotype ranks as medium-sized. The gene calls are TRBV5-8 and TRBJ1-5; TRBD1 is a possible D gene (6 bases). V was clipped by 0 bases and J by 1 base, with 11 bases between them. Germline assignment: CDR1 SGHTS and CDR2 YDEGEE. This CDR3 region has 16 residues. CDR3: CASSLGGQLSNQPQHF. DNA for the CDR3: TGTGCCAGCAGCTTGGGGGGGCAATTAAGCAATCAGCCCCAGCATTTT.

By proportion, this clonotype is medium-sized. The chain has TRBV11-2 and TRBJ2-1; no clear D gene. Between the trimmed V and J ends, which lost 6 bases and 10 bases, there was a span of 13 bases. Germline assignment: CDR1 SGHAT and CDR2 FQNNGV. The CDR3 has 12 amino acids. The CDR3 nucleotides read TGTGCCAGCAGTAACCTATGGACGGAGCAGTTCTTC. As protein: CASSNLWTEQFF.

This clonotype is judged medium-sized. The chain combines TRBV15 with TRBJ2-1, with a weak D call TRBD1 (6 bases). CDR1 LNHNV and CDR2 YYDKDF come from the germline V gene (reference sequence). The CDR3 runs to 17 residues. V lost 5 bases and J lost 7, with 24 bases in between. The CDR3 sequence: CATSRPLGDTTRNEQFF. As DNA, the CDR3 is TGTGCCACCAGCCGCCCCCTTGGGGACACGACCAGGAATGAGCAGTTCTTC.

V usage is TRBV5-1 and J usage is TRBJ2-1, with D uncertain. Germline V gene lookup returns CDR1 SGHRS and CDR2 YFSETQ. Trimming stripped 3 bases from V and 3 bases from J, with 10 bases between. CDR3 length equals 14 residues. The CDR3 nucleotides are TGCGCCAGCAGCTCCGCAGGAGACTACAATGAGCAGTTCTTC. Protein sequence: CASSSAGDYNEQFF.

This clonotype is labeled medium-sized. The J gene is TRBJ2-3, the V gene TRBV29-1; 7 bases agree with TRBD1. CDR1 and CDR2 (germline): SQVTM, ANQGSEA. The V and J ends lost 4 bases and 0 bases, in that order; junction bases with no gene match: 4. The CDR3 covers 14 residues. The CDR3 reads CSVGTGASTDTQYF. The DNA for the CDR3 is TGCAGCGTTGGTACAGGGGCCAGCACAGATACGCAGTATTTT.

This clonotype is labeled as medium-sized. The CDR3 reads CASSQRGDGELFF. The CDR3, as DNA: TGTGCCAGCAGCCAGCGGGGTGACGGGGAGCTGTTTTTT. V usage is TRBV4-2 and J usage is TRBJ2-2; tentative D call: TRBD2 (6 bases). Trimming cost V 3 bases and J 7 bases, with 9 bases left between them. CDR3 length equals 13 residues. Germline assignment: CDR1 LGHNA and CDR2 YNFKEQ.

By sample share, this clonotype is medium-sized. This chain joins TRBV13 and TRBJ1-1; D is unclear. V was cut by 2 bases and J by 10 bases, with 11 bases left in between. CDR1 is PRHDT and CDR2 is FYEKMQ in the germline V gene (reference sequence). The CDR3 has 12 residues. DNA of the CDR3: TGTGCCAGCAGCTTAAAAAGGACGGTAGCTTTCTTT. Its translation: CASSLKRTVAFF.

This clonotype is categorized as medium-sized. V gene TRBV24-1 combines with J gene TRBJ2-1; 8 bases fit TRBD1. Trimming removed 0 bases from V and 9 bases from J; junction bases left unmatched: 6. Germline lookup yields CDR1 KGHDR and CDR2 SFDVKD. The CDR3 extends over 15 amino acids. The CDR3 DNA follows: TGTGCCACCAGTGATTTGGACGCAGGGGGCCGTGAGCAGTTCTTC. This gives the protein CATSDLDAGGREQFF.

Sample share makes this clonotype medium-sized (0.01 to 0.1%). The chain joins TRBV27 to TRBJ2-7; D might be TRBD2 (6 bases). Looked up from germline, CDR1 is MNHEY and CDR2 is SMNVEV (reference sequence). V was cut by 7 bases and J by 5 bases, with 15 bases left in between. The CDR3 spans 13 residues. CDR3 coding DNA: TGTGCCAGCACCCCGGACCCGGGAGACGAGCAGTACTTC. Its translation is CASTPDPGDEQYF.